The 17 T cell receptor beta chains presented below share a single source sample, sequenced in a study of blood T cell repertoires in COVID-19. Only in-frame clones appear in the TCRdb table, and some are missing; sequencing was by immunoSEQ multiplex PCR. The repertoire includes about 150,000 clones, 88% of them detected once, and approximately 2.4% sits in the top ten. Specimen: peripheral blood. The receptors derive from a woman between 65 and 79 years old with acute or convalescent COVID-19.

The chain couples TRBV6-2 or TRBV6-3 to TRBJ1-3; D is possibly TRBD1 (6 bases). Germline V gives CDR1 MNHEY, CDR2 SVGEGT. The CDR3 covers 15 residues. With 2 bases removed from V and 2 bases from J, the gap between germline ends came to 10 bases. CDR3: CASSYPTGTGNTIYF. The CDR3 DNA is TGTGCCAGCAGTTACCCGACAGGTACTGGAAACACCATATATTTT.

This sequence joins TRBV27 and TRBJ1-4; D gene uncertain. V lost 3 bases to trimming and J lost 13 bases, with 18 bases between them. CDR1 and CDR2 from the germline V gene are MNHEY and SMNVEV (reference sequence). This CDR3 has 14 residues. The CDR3 loop is CASSFQDSSRPLFF. The CDR3 DNA follows: TGTGCCAGCAGTTTCCAGGACTCCTCCCGACCACTGTTTTTT. The entire variable domain, with the rest obtained from reference TRBV27 and TRBJ1-4, is as follows: EAQVTQNPRYLITVTGKKLTVTCSQNMNHEYMSWYRQDPGLGLRQIYYSMNVEVTDKGDVPEGYKVSRKEKRNFPLILESPSPNQTSLYFCASSFQDSSRPLFFGSGTQLSVL.

The rearrangement joins TRBV11-2 to TRBJ1-3, with TRBD1 as a possible D gene (5 bases). The CDR3 runs 18 residues. V shed 5 bases and J shed 3 bases, with 23 bases lying between them. CDR1 and CDR2 (germline): SGHAT, FQNNGV. The CDR3 is CASSHRGSGSSDGNTIYF. CDR3 DNA sequence: TGTGCCAGCAGCCATCGGGGGTCCGGGAGTTCGGATGGAAACACCATATATTTT.

This clone has a single count. This sequence joins TRBV7-9 and TRBJ1-1; perhaps TRBD1 as D (6 bases). The germline CDR1 and CDR2 sequences are SEHNR and FQNEAQ (reference sequence). Trimming removed 7 bases at V and 2 bases at J, with 11 bases between. This CDR3 is 13 amino acids long. Here the CDR3 reads CASTQTGNTEAFF. CDR3 DNA: TGTGCCAGCACCCAGACAGGCAACACTGAAGCTTTCTTT. The whole variable domain, filled in from reference TRBV7-9 and TRBJ1-1, reads DTGVSQNPRHKITKRGQNVTFRCDPISEHNRLYWYRQTLGQGPEFLTYFQNEAQLEKSRLLSDRFSAERPKGSFSTLEIQRTEQGDSAMYLCASTQTGNTEAFFGQGTRLTVV.

This chain joins TRBV12-3 or TRBV12-4 and TRBJ1-1; D is unclear. With 5 bases removed from V and 4 bases from J, the gap between germline ends came to 5 bases. CDR3 length equals 11 residues. The chain's CDR3 is CASSQVTEAFF. The CDR3 region has the DNA TGTGCCAGCAGTCAGGTCACTGAAGCTTTCTTT.

The V call is TRBV19, the J call TRBJ1-4; 9 bases agree with TRBD1. J gave up 10 bases and V 5 bases, and 8 bases lay outside the gene matches. The length of the CDR3 is 14 residues. Germline CDR1 and CDR2: LNHDA and SQIVND (reference sequence). DNA of the CDR3: TGTGCCAGTAGTCCCCGGGACAGGGTAGTAAAACTGTTTTTT. Its protein product is CASSPRDRVVKLFF.

The CDR3 is CASRPTGGGGNTIYF. The CDR3 DNA sequence: TGTGCCAGCAGGCCAACGGGGGGCGGTGGAAACACCATATATTTT. The rearrangement links TRBV28 to TRBJ1-3; a possible D gene is TRBD1 (6 bases). Trimming removed 6 bases at V and 3 bases at J, with 15 bases between. There are 15 residues in the CDR3. Germline V gene lookup returns CDR1 MDHEN and CDR2 SYDVKM.

This sequence joins TRBV5-4 and TRBJ2-2, with D perhaps matching TRBD2 (6 bases). This CDR3 contains 15 residues. Deletions cut 0 bases from V and 5 bases from J, with 11 bases between. CDR1 SGHNT and CDR2 YYREEE come from the germline V gene (reference sequence). The CDR3 bases are TGTGCCAGCAGCTTGGGTGGGAGGCGAACCGGGGAGCTGTTTTTT. It is translated as CASSLGGRRTGELFF.

The chain uses TRBV12-3 or TRBV12-4 and TRBJ1-6; no reliable D call. Trimming stripped 4 bases from V and 5 bases from J, with 6 bases between. The CDR3 extends over 13 amino acids. DNA for the CDR3: TGTGCCAGCAGTTACGGGGATAATTCACCCCTCCACTTT. It encodes CASSYGDNSPLHF.

The genes are TRBV6-5 and TRBJ1-5, with 9 bases that match TRBD1. This CDR3 is built from 13 residues. J was trimmed by 5 bases and V by 6 bases; bases with no gene match: 2. The germline CDR1 and CDR2 sequences are MNHEY and SVGAGI. The CDR3: CASRRTGDQPQHF. CDR3 sequence (DNA): TGTGCCAGCAGAAGGACAGGGGATCAGCCCCAGCATTTT.

V and J are TRBV6-5 and TRBJ2-7; D remains ambiguous. Germline V gives CDR1 MNHEY, CDR2 SVGAGI. Trimming cost V 8 bases and J 0 bases, with 11 bases left between them. CDR3 length equals 13 residues. The CDR3 DNA is TGTGCCAGCCGCCGCGGCGGCTCCTACGAGCAGTACGTC. This codes for CASRRGGSYEQYV.

The chain uses TRBV28 and TRBJ1-2, with D hard to call. Trimming shortened V by 5 bases and J by 6 bases, and 7 bases separated the two germline ends. The CDR3 has 11 residues. Per germline, CDR1 MDHEN and CDR2 SYDVKM. CDR3 loop: CASSGQNGYTF. The CDR3 DNA reads as TGTGCCAGCAGTGGTCAGAATGGCTACACCTTC.

The V and J genes are TRBV7-9 and TRBJ2-1; D is unclear. V was trimmed by 3 bases and J by 6 bases, leaving 9 bases between them. Germline V lookup: CDR1 SEHNR, CDR2 FQNEAQ (reference sequence). The CDR3 extends over 13 amino acids. DNA of the CDR3: TGTGCCAGCAGCTTCGCCCCGGTCAATGAGCAGTTCTTC. It is translated as CASSFAPVNEQFF.

Written as DNA, the CDR3 is TGTGCCAGCAGTGAAGCATACGGCGGCCAGCCCCAGCATTTT. This codes for CASSEAYGGQPQHF. This rearrangement joins TRBV2 to TRBJ1-5; no clear D gene. The germline V and J ends were trimmed by 0 bases and 7 bases, with 10 bases remaining between them. Germline V gene lookup returns CDR1 SNHLY and CDR2 FYNNEI. The CDR3 runs 14 residues.

CDR3 coding DNA: TGTGCCAGCAGCTCCAGACAGGGGGCTGGGGCCAACGTCCTGACTTTC. Translating gives CASSSRQGAGANVLTF. V gene TRBV11-2 combines with J gene TRBJ2-6, with 9 bases aligning to TRBD1. CDR3 length equals 16 residues. Germline assignment: CDR1 SGHAT and CDR2 FQNNGV. Trimming at V came to 4 bases and at J to 2 bases, leaving 3 bases not matched to a gene.

The gene calls are TRBV2 and TRBJ1-5; D is unclear. There are 15 residues in the CDR3. V lost 3 bases and J lost 0, with 9 bases in between. CDR1 is SNHLY and CDR2 is FYNNEI in the germline V gene. The DNA for the CDR3 is TGTGCCAGCAGTGATTCGGGATATAGCAATCAGCCCCAGCATTTT. It codes for CASSDSGYSNQPQHF.

This rearrangement joins TRBV6-6 to TRBJ1-1; 7 bases are shared with TRBD1. V lost 6 bases to trimming and J lost 3 bases; unmatched junction nucleotides: 4. This CDR3 has 13 amino acids. Germline assignment: CDR1 MNHNY and CDR2 SVGAGI (reference sequence). Here the CDR3 DNA reads TGTGCCAGCAGCTACGACAGGGACACTGAAGCTTTCTTT. As protein: CASSYDRDTEAFF.